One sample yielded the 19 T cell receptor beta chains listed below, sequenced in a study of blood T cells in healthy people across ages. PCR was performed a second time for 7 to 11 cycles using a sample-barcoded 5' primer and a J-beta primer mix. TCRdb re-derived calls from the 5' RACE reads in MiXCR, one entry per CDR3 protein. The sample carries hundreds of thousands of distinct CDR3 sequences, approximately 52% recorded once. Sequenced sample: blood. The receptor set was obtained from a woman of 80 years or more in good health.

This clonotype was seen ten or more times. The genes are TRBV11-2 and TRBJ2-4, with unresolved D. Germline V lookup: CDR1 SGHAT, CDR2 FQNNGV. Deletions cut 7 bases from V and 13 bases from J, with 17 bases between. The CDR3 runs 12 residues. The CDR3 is CASNPGAGPQYF. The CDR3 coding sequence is TGTGCCAGCAACCCAGGTGCAGGACCACAGTACTTC.

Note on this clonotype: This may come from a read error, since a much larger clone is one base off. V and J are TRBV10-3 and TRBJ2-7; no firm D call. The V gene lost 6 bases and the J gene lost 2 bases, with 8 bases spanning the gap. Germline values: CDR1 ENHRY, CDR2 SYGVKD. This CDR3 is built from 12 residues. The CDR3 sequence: CAIRVSPYEQYF. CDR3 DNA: TGTGCCATCAGGGTTTCCCCCTACGAGCAGTACTTC.

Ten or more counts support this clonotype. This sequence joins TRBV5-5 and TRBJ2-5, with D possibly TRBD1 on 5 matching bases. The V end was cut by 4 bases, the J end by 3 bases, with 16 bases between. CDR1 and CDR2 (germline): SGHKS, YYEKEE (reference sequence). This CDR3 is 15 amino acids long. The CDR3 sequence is CASSQFRGMEETQYF. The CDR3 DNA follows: TGTGCCAGCAGCCAATTTAGGGGAATGGAAGAGACCCAGTACTTC.

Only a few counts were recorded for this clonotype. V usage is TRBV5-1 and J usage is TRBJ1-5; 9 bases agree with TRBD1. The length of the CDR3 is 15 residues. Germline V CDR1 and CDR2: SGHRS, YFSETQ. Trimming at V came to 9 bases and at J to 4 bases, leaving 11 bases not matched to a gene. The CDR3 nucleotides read TGCGCCATCAGAATCGCCGGGACAGGGAATCAGCCCCAGCATTTT. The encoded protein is CAIRIAGTGNQPQHF.

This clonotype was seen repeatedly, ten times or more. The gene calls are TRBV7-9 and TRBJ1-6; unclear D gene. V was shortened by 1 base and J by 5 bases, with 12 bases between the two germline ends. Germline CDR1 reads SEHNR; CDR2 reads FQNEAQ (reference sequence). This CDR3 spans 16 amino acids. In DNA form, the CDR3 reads TGTGCCAGCAGCTTAGTAGCTGGCTTCAATAATTCACCCCTCCACTTT. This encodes CASSLVAGFNNSPLHF.

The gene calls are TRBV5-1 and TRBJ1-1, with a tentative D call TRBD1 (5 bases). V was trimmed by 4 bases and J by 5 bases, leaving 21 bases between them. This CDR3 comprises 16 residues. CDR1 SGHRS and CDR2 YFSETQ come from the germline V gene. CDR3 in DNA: TGCGCCAGCAGCGTATTACCCGGGACGGCGAGAACTGAAGCTTTCTTT. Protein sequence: CASSVLPGTARTEAFF. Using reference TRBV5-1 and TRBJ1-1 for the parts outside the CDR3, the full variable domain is KAGVTQTPRYLIKTRGQQVTLSCSPISGHRSVSWYQQTPGQGLQFLFEYFSETQRNKGNFPGRFSGRQFSNSRSEMNVSTLELGDSALYLCASSVLPGTARTEAFFGQGTRLTVV.

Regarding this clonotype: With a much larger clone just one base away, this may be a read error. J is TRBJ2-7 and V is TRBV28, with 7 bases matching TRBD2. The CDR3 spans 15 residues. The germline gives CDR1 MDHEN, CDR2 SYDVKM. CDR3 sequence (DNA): TGTGCCAGCGGTTTATGGGAGGGAGGTACCTACGAGCAGTACTTC. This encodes CASGLWEGGTYEQYF.

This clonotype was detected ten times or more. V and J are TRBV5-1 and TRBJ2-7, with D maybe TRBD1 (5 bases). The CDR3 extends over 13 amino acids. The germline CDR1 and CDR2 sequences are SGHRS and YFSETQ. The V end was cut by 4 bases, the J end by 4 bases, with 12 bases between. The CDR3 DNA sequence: TGCGCCAGCAGCGTTACAGGTTCTTACGAGCAGTACTTC. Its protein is CASSVTGSYEQYF.

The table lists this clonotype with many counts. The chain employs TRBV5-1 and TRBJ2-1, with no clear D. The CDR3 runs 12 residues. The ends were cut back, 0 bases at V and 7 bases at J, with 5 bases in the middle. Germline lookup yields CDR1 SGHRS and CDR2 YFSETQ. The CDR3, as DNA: TGCGCCAGCAGCTTGGCGCTGAATGAGCAGTTCTTC. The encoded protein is CASSLALNEQFF.

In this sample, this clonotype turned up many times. CDR3 sequence reads: CASSFGANTEAFF. The CDR3 DNA sequence: TGTGCCAGCAGCTTTGGGGCGAACACTGAAGCTTTCTTT. The rearrangement joins TRBV7-3 to TRBJ1-1, with D tentatively TRBD1 (5 bases). Germline V gene data show CDR1 as SGHTA and CDR2 as FQGTGA. This CDR3 region has 13 residues. The V gene lost 3 bases and the J gene lost 1 base, with 6 bases spanning the gap.

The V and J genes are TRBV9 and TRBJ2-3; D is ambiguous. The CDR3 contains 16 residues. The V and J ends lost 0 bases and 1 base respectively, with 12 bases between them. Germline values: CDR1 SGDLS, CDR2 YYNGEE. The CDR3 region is CASSVVAREGTDTQYF. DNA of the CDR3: TGTGCCAGCAGCGTAGTCGCCCGCGAGGGCACAGATACGCAGTATTTT.

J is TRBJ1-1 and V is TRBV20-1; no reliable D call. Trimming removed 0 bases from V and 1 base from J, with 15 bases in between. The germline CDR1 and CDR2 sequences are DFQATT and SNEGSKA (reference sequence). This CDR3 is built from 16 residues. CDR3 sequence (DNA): TGCAGTGCTAGAGACCACCTTGGGGTCGGGAACACTGAAGCTTTCTTT. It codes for CSARDHLGVGNTEAFF.

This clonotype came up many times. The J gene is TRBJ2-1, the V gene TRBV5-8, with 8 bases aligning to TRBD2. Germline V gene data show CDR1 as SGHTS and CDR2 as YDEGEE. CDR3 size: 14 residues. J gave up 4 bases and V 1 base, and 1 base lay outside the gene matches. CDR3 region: CASSLRGGYNEQFF. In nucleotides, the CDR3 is TGTGCCAGCAGCTTGCGGGGGGGGTACAATGAGCAGTTCTTC.

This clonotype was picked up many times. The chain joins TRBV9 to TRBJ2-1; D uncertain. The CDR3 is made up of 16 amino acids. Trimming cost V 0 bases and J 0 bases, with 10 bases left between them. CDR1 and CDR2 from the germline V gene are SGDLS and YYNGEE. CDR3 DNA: TGTGCCAGCAGCGTAGTCGAGGTCAGCTCCTACAATGAGCAGTTCTTC. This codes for CASSVVEVSSYNEQFF.

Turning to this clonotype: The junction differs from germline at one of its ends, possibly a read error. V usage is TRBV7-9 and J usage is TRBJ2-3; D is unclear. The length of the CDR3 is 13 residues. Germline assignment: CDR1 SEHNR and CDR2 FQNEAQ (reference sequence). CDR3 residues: CASSYHSTDTQSF. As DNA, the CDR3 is TGTGCCAGCAGCTATCATAGCACAGATACGCAGTCTTTT.

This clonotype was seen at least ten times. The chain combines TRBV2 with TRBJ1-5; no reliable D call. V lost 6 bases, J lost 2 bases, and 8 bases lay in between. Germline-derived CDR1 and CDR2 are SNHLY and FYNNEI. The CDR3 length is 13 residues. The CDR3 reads CASRMGGNQPQHF. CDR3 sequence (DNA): TGTGCCAGCAGGATGGGCGGCAATCAGCCCCAGCATTTT.

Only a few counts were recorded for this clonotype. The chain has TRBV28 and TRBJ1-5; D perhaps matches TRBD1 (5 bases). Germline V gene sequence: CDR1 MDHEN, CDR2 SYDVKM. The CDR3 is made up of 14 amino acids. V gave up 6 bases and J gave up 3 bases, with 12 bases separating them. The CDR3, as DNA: TGTGCCAGCAGGACTACAGGAAACAATCAGCCCCAGCATTTT. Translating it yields CASRTTGNNQPQHF.

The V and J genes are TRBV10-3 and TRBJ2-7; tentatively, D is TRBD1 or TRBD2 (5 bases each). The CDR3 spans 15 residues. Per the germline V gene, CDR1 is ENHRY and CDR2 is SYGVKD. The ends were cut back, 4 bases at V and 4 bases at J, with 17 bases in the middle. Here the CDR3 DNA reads TGTGCCATCAGTGTTGAGGGGTTTGCTCAATACGAGCAGTACTTC. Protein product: CAISVEGFAQYEQYF.

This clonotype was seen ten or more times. The CDR3 bases are TGTGCCAGCAACGGACAGGGGGCTGCTACGCAGTATTTT. It translates to CASNGQGAATQYF. The V call is TRBV12-3 or TRBV12-4, the J call TRBJ2-3, with TRBD1 matching over 11 bases. The CDR3 runs to 13 residues. V was clipped by 7 bases and J by 8 bases; unmatched bases: 5.